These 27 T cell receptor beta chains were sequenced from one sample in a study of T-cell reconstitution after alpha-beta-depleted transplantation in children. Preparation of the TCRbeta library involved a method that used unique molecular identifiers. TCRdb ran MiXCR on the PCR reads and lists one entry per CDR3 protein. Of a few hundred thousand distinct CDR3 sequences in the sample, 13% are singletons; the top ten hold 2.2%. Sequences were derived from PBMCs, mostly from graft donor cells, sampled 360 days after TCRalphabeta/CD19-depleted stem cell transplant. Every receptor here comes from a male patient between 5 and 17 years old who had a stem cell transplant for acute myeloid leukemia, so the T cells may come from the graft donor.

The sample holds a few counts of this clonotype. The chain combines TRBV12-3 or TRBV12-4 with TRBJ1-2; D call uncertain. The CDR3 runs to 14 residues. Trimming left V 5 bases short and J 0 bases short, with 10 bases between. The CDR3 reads CASSKPTANYGYTF. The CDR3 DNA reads TGTGCCAGCAGTAAGCCCACAGCTAACTATGGCTACACCTTC.

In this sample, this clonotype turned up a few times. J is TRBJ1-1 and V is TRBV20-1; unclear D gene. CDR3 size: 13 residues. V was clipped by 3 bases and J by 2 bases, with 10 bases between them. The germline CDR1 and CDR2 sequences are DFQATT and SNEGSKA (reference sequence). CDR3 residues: CSASRGLNTEAFF. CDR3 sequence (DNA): TGCAGTGCTAGTCGCGGATTAAACACTGAAGCTTTCTTT.

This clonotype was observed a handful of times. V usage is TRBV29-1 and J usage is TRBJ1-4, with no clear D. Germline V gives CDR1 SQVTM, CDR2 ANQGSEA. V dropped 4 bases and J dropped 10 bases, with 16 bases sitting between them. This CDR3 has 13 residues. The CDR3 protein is CSVGDLKGGKLFF. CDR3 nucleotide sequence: TGCAGCGTTGGGGATCTGAAGGGTGGAAAACTGTTTTTT.

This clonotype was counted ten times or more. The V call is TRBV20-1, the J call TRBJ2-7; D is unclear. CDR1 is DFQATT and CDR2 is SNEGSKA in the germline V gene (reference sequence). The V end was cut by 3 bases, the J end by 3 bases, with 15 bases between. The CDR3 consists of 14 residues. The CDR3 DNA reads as TGCAGTGCTAGCTACTCGAACAAGTTCTACGAGCAGTACTTC. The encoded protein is CSASYSNKFYEQYF.

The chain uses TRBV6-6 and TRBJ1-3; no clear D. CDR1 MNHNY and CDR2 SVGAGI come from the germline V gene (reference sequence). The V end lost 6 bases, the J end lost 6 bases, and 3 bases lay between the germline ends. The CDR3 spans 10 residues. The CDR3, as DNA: TGTGCCAGCAGCTTAAACACCATATATTTT. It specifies CASSLNTIYF.

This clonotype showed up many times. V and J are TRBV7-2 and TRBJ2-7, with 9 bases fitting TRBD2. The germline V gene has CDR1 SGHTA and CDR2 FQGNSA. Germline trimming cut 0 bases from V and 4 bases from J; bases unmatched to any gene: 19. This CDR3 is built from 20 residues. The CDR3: CASSLAAVAGAVGAYYEQYF. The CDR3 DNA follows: TGTGCCAGCAGCTTAGCCGCCGTAGCGGGAGCCGTCGGGGCCTATTACGAGCAGTACTTC.

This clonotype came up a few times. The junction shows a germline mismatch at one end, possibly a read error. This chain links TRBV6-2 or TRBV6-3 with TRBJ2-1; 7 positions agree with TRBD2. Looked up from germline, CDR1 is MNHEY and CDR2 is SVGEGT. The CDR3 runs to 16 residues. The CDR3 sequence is CARSLYREVSYNEQFF. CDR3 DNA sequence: TGTGCCAGAAGTTTATACCGGGAGGTCTCCTACAATGAGCAGTTCTTC.

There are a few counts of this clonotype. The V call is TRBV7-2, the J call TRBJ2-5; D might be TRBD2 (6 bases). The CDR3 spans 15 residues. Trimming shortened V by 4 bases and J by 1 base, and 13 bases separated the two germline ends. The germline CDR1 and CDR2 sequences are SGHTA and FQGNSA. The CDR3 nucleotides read TGTGCCAGCAGCTCCCTAGCGATCACCCAAGAGACCCAGTACTTC. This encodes CASSSLAITQETQYF.

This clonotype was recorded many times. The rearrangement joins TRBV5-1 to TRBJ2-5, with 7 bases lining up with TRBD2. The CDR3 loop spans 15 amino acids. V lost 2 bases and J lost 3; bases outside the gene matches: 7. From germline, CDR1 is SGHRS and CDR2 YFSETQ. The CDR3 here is CASSLGGSMEETQYF. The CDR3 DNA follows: TGCGCCAGCAGCTTAGGCGGGAGTATGGAAGAGACCCAGTACTTC.

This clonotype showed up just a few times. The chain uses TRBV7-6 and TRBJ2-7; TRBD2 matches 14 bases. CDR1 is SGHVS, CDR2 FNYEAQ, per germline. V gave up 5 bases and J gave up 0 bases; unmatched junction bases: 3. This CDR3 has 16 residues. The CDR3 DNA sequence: TGTGCCAGCAGCAGGGGACTAGCGGGAGTCTCCTACGAGCAGTACTTC. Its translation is CASSRGLAGVSYEQYF.

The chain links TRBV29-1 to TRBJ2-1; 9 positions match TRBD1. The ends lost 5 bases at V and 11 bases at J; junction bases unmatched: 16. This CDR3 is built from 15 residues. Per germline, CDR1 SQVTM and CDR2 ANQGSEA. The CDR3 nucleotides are TGCAGCGTTCTCGCCGGACAGGGGCGCCCGTCTAAGCAGTTCTTC. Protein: CSVLAGQGRPSKQFF.

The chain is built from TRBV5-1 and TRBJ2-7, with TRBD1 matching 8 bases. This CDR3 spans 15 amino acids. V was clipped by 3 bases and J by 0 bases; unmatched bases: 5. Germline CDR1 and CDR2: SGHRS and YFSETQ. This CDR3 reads CASSWDRFHSYEQYF. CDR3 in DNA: TGCGCCAGCAGCTGGGACAGGTTTCACTCCTACGAGCAGTACTTC.

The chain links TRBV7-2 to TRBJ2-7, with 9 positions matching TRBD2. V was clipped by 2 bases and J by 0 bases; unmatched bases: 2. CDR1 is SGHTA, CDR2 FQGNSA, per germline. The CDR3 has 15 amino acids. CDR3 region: CASSLSGGISYEQYF. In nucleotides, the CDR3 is TGTGCCAGCAGCTTAAGCGGGGGGATCTCCTACGAGCAGTACTTC.

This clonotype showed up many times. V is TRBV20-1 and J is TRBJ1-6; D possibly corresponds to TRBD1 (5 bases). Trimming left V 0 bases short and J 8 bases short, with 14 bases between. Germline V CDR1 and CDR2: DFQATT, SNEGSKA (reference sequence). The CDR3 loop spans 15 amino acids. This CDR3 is CSARDRGVMDSPLHF. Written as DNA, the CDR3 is TGCAGTGCTAGAGATCGGGGGGTAATGGATTCACCCCTCCACTTT.

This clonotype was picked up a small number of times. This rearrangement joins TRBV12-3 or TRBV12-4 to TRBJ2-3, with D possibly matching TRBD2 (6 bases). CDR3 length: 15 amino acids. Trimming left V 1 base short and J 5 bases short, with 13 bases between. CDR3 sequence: CASSLGSSAGDTQYF. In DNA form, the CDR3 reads TGTGCCAGCAGTTTAGGTTCTAGCGCCGGAGATACGCAGTATTTT.

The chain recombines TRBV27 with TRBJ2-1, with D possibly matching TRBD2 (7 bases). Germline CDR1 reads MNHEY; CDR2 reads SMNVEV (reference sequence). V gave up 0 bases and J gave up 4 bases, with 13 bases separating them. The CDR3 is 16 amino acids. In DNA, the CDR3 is TGTGCCAGCAGTTTATCTTGGGGGGGGCCTTACAATGAGCAGTTCTTC. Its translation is CASSLSWGGPYNEQFF.

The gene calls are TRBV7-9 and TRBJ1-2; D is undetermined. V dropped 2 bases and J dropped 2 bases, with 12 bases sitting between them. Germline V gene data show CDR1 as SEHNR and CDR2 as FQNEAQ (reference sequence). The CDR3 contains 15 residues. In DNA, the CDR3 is TGTGCCAGCAGCTTAAACTTGCAGAGGAACTATGGCTACACCTTC. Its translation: CASSLNLQRNYGYTF.

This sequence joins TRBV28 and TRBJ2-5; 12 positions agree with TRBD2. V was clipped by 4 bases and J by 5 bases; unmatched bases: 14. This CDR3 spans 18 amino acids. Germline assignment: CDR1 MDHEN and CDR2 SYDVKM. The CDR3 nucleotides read TGTGCCAGCAGTTCCACCTGGACTAGCGGGACCACCGGGGAGACCCAGTACTTC. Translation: CASSSTWTSGTTGETQYF.

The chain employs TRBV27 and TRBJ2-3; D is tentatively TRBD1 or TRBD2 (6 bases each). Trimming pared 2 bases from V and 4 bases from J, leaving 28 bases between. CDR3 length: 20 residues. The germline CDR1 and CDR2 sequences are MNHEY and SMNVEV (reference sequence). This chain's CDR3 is CASSLGSPGAPGRYADTQYF. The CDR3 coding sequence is TGTGCCAGCAGTTTAGGTTCTCCGGGGGCCCCGGGAAGATATGCAGATACGCAGTATTTT.

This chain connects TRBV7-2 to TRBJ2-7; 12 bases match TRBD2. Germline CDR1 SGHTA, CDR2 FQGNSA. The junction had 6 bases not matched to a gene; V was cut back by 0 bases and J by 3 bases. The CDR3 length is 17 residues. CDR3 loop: CASSLAPAGLAGYEQYF. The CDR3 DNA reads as TGTGCCAGCAGCTTAGCGCCGGCGGGACTAGCGGGCTACGAGCAGTACTTC.

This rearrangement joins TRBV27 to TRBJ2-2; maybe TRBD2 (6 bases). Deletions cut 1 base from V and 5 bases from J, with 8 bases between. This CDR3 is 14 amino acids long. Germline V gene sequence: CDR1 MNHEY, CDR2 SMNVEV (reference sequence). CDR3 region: CASSLWAGTGELFF. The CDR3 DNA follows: TGTGCCAGCAGTTTATGGGCGGGGACCGGGGAGCTGTTTTTT.

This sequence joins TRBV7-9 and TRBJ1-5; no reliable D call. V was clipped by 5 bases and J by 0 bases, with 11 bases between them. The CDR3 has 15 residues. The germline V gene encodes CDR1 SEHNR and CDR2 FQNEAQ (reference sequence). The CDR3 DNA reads TGTGCCAGCAGCGCCGGGGAGCGTAGCAATCAGCCCCAGCATTTT. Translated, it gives CASSAGERSNQPQHF.

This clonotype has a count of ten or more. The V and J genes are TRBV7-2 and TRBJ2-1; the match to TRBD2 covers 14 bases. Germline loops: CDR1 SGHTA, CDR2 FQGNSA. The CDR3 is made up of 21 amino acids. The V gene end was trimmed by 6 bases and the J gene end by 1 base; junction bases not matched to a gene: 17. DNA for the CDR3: TGTGCCAGCAGTTGGGACCTCGGGACTAGCGGGAGTGTGGGGTCCTACAATGAGCAGTTCTTC. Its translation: CASSWDLGTSGSVGSYNEQFF.

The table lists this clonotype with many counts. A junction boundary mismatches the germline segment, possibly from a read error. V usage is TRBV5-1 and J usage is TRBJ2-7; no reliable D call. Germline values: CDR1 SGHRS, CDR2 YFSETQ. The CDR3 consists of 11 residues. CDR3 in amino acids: CASSLDYEQYF. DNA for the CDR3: TGTGCCAGCAGTTTAGACTACGAGCAGTACTTC.

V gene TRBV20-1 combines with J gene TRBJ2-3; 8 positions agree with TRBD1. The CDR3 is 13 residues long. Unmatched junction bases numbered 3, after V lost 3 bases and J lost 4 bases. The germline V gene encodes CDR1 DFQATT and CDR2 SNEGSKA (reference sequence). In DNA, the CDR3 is TGCAGTGCTAGGGACAGGGTGTCAGATACGCAGTATTTT. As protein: CSARDRVSDTQYF.

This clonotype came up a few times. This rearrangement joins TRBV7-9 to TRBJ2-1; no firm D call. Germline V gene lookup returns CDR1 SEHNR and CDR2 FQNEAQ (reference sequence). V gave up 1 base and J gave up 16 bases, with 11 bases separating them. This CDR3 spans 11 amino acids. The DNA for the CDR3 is TGTGCCAGCAGCTTAGGACCCGAGCTTTTCTTC. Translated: CASSLGPELFF.

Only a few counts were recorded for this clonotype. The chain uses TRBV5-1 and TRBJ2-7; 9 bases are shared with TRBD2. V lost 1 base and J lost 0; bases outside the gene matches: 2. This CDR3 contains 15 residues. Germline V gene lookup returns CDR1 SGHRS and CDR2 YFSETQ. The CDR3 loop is CASSLPSGISYEQYF. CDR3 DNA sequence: TGCGCCAGCAGCTTGCCTAGCGGGATCTCCTACGAGCAGTACTTC. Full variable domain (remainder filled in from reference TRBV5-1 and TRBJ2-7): KAGVTQTPRYLIKTRGQQVTLSCSPISGHRSVSWYQQTPGQGLQFLFEYFSETQRNKGNFPGRFSGRQFSNSRSEMNVSTLELGDSALYLCASSLPSGISYEQYFGPGTRLTVT.